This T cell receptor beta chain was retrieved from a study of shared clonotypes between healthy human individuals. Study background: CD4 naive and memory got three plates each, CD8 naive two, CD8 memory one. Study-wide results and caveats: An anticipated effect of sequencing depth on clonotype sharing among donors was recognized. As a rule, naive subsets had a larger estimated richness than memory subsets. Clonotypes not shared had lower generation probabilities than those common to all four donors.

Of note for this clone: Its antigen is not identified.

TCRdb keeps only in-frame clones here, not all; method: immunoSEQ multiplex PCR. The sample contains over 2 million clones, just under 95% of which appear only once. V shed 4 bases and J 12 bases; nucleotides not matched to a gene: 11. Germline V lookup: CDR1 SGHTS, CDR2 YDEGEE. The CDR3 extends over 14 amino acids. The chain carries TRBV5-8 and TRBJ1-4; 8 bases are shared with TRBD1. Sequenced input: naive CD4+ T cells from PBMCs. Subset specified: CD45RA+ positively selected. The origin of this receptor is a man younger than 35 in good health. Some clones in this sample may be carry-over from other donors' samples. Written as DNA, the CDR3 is TGTGCCAGCAGCCTGCCGGGACAGGCTTCCCAACTGTTTTTT. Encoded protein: CASSLPGQASQLFF.